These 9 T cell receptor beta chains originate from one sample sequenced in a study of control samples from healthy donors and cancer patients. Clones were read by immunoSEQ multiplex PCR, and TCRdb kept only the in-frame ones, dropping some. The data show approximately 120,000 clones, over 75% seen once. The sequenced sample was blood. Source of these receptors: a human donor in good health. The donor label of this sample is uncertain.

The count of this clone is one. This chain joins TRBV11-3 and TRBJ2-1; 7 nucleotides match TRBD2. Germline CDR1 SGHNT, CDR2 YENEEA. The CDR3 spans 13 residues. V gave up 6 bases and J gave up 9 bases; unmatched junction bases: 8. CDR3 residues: CASRGESGVEQFF. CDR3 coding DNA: TGTGCCAGCAGGGGGGAAAGCGGGGTTGAGCAGTTCTTC.

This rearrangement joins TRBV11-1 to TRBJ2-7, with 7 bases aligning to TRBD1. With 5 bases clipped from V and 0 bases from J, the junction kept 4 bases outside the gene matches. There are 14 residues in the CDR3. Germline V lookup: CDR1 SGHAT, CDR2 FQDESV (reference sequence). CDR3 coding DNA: TGTGCCAGCAGCACGGGACAGAGCTCCTACGAGCAGTACTTC. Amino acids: CASSTGQSSYEQYF.

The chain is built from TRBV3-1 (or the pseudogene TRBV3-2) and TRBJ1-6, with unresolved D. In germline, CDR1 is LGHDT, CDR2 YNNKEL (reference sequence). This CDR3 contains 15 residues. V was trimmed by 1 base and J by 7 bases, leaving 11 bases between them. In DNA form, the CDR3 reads TGTGCCAGCAGCCAAGGGGCGTCGTACAATTCACCCCTCCACTTT. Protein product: CASSQGASYNSPLHF.

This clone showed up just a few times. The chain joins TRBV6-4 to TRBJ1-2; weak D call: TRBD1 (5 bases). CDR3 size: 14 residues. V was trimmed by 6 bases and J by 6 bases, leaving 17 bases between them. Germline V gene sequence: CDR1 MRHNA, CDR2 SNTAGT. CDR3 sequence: CASSPVWGVDGYTF. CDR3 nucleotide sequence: TGTGCCAGCAGCCCCGTGTGGGGGGTGGATGGCTACACCTTC.

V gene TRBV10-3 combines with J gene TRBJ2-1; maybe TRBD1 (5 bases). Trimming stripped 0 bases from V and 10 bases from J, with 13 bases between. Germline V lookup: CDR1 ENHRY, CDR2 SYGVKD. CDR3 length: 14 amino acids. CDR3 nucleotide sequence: TGTGCCATCAGTGAGTCTGGTAGGGGTGGAGAGCAGTTCTTC. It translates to CAISESGRGGEQFF.

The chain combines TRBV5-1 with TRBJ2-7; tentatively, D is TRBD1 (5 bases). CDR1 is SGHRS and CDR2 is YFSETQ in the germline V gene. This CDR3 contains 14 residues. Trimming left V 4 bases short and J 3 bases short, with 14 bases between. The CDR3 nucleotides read TGCGCCAGCAGCCCGGACGACAGCTACTACGAGCAGTACTTC. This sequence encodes CASSPDDSYYEQYF.

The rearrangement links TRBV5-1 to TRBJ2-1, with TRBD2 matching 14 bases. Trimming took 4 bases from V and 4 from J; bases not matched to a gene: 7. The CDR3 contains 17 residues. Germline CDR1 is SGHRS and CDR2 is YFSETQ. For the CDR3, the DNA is TGCGCCAGCAGCCCACCGGGACTAGCGGGGGAGTACAATGAGCAGTTCTTC. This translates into CASSPPGLAGEYNEQFF.

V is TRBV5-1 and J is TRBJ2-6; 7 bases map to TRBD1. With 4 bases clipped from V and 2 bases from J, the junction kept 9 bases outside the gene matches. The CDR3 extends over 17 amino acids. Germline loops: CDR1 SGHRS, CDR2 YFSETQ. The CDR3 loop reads CASSEWAGGTGANVLTF. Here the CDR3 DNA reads TGCGCCAGCAGCGAGTGGGCAGGGGGTACTGGGGCCAACGTCCTGACTTTC.

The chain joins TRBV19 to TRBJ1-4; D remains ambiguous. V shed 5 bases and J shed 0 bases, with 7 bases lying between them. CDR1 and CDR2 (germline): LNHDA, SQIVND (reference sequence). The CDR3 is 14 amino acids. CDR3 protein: CASSRWPTNEKLFF. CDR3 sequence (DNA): TGTGCCAGTAGTCGGTGGCCAACTAATGAAAAACTGTTTTTT. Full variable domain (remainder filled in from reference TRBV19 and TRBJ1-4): DGGITQSPKYLFRKEGQNVTLSCEQNLNHDAMYWYRQDPGQGLRLIYYSQIVNDFQKGDIAEGYSVSREKKESFPLTVTSAQKNPTAFYLCASSRWPTNEKLFFGSGTQLSVL.